This T cell receptor (beta chain) derives from a study of stem cell transplantation in POMP-related autoinflammatory disease. Study outcomes and limitations: Across all analyzed T-cell subsets, patients with PRAID tended toward reduced diversity and increased clonality. In PRAID patients, the number of distinct TRB V-J gene pairings was restricted.

Points on this clone: The antigen is not known.

The germline CDR1 and CDR2 sequences are MDHEN and SYDVKM. This CDR3 is built from 17 residues. Trimming removed 6 bases from V and 7 bases from J; junction bases left unmatched: 17. The table came from immunoSEQ multiplex PCR; TCRdb's copy has only in-frame clones and leaves some out. The sample holds about 9,900 clones, about 85% seen once. The chain is built from TRBV28 and TRBJ1-5; 8 bases line up with TRBD1. This sequence was found in a human patient with POMP-related autoinflammation and immune dysregulation (PRAID). Certain T cells may be donor cells from the graft. Here the sequenced sample was CD4+ T cells from PBMCs, taken after stem cell transplantation. The CDR3 DNA follows: TGTGCCAGCAGACTGTCCAGGGGGCAACGCGGGAGCCAGCCCCAGCATTTT. It is translated as CASRLSRGQRGSQPQHF.